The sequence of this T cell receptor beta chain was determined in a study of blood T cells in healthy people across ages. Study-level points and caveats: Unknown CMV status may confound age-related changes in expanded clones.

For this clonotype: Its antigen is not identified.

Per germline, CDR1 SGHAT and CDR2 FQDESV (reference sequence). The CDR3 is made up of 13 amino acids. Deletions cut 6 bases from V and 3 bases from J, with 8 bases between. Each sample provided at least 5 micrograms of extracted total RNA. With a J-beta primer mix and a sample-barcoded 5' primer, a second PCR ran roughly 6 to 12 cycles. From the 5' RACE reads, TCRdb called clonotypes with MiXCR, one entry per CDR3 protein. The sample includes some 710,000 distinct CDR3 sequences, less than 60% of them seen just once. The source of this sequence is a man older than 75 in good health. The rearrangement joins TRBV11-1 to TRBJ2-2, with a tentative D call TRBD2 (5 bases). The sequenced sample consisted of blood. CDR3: CASSMGDTGELFF. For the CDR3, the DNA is TGTGCCAGCAGTATGGGAGACACCGGGGAGCTGTTTTTT. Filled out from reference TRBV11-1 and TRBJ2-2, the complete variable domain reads EAEVAQSPRYKITEKSQAVAFWCDPISGHATLYWYRQILGQGPELLVQFQDESVVDDSQLPKDRFSAERLKGVDSTLKIQPAELGDSAMYLCASSMGDTGELFFGEGSRLTVL.